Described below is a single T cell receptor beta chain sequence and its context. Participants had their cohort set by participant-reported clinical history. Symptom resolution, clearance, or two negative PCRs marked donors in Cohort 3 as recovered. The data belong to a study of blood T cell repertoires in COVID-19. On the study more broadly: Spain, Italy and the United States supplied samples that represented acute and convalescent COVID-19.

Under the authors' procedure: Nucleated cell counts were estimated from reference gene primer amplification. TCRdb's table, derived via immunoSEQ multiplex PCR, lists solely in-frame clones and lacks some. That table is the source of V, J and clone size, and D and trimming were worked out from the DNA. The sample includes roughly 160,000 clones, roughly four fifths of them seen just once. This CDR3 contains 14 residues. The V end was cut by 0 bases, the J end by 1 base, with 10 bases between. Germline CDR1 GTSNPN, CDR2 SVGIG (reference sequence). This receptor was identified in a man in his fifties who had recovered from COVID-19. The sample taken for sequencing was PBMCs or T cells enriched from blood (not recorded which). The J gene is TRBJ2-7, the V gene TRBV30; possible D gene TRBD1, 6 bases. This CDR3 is CAWSVQGGSYEQYF. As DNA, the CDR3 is TGTGCCTGGAGTGTACAAGGGGGTTCCTACGAGCAGTACTTC.